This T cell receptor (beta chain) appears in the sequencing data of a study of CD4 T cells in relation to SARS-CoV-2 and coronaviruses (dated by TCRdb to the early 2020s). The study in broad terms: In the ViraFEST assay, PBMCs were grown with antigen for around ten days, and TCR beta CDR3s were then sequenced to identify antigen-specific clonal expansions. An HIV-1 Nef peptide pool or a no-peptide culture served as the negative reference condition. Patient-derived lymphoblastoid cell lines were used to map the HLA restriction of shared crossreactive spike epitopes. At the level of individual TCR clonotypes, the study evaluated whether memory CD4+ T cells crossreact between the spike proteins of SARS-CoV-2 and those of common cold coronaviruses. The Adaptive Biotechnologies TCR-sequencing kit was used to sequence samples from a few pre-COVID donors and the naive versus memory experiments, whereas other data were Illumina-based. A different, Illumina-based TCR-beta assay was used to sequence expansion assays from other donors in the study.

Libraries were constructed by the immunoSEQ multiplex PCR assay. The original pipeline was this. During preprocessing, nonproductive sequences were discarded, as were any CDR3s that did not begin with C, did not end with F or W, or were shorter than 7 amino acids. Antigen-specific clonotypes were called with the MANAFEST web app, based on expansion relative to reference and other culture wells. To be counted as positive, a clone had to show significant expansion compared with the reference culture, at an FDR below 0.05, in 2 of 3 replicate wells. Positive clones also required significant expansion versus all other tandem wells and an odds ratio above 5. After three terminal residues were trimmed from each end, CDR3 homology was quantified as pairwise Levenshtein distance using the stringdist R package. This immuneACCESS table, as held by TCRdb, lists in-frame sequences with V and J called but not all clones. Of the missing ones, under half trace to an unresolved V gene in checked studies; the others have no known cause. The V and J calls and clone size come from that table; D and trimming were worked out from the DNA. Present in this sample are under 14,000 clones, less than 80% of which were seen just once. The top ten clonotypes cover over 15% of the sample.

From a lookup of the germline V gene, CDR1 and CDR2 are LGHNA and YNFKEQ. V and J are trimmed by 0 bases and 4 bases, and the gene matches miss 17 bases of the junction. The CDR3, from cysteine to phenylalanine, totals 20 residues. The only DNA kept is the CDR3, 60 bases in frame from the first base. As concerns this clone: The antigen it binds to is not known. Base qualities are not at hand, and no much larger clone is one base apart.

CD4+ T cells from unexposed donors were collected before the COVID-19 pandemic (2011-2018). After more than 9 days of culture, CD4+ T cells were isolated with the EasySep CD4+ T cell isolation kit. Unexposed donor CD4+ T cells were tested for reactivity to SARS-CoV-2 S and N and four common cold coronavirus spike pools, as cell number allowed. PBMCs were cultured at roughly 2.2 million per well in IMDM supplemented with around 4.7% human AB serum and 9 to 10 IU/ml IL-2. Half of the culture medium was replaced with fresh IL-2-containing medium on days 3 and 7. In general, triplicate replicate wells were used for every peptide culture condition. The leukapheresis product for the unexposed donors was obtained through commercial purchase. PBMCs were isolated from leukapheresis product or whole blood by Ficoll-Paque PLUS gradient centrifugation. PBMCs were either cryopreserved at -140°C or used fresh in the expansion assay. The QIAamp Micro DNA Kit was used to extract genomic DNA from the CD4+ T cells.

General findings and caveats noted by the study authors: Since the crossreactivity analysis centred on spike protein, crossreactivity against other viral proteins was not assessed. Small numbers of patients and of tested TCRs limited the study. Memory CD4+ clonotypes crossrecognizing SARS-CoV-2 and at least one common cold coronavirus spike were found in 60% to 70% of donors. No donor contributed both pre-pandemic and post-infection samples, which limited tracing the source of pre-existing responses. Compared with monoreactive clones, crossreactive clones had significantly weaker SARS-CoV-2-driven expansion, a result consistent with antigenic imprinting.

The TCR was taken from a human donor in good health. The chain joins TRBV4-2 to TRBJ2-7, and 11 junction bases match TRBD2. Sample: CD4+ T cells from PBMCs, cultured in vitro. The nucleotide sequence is TGTGCCAGCAGCCAAGATTTATCTAGCGGGAGGACGGACTTTCTTTACGAGCAGTACTTC. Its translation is CASSQDLSSGRTDFLYEQYF.